Described below is a single T cell receptor (beta chain) sequence and its context. The antigen is undetermined. This record belongs to a study of long-term antiretroviral therapy in people with HIV. The CDR3 is 14 residues long. V shed 4 bases, J shed 5 bases, and the junction held 6 bases outside the gene matches. The germline V gene has CDR1 SQVTM and CDR2 ANQGSEA. Study observations and caveats: Controls exceeded HIV repertoires in CDR3 length range. Dominant in the repertoire at all time points were clones expanded before ART.

With survey level as its setting, the immunoSEQ assay was v3.0. Measured with immunoSEQ multiplex PCR; TCRdb has only the in-frame clones, and not every one. The table has 20,000 to 25,000 clones, more than 75% seen once. This material consisted of unsorted PBMCs, taken around 2.7 years after starting antiretroviral therapy. This receptor was taken from a woman aged 50 to 65 with HIV. The rearrangement joins TRBV29-1 to TRBJ2-3, with 10 positions matching TRBD2. The CDR3 coding sequence is TGCAGCGTTGTGTTAGCGGGAGGCGTAGATACGCAGTATTTT. Protein: CSVVLAGGVDTQYF.